A selection of T cell receptor beta chains follows, all from one sample in a study of blood T cell repertoires in COVID-19. Profiling relied on immunoSEQ multiplex PCR, and the TCRdb table lists in-frame clones only, not all of them. The table includes hundreds of thousands of clones, approximately 82% detected once. What was sequenced was peripheral blood. These TCRs come from a woman of 80 years or more with acute or convalescent COVID-19. The CDR3 runs from the conserved cysteine through the conserved F or W. Each record gives: D gene, J gene, V gene, clone size, CDR3 protein, CDR3 DNA. D genes are given only for firm matches. Expanded clones get a size class; other rows say once, few or many, or leave the size out.

D gene: TRBD1; J gene: TRBJ1-1; V gene: TRBV7-9; clone size: NA; CDR3 protein: CASSLASTGLDTEAFF; CDR3 DNA: TGTGCCAGCAGCTTAGCTTCGACAGGGCTCGACACTGAAGCTTTCTTT
D gene: TRBD2; J gene: TRBJ2-1; V gene: TRBV7-9; clone size: NA; CDR3 protein: CASSLAPRGRGEQFF; CDR3 DNA: TGTGCCAGCAGCTTAGCCCCCAGAGGGAGGGGTGAGCAGTTCTTC
D gene: TRBD1; J gene: TRBJ1-4; V gene: TRBV11-3; clone size: once; CDR3 protein: CASSFRTGTTNEKLFF; CDR3 DNA: TGTGCCAGCAGCTTTCGGACAGGGACAACTAATGAAAAACTGTTTTTT
D gene: NA; J gene: TRBJ2-1; V gene: TRBV19; clone size: NA; CDR3 protein: CASRTQSGGEGEQFF; CDR3 DNA: TGTGCCAGTAGAACCCAGTCGGGGGGCGAGGGTGAGCAGTTCTTC
D gene: NA; J gene: TRBJ1-2; V gene: TRBV28; clone size: NA; CDR3 protein: CASSSRGGGYTF; CDR3 DNA: TGTGCCAGCAGTTCCCGCGGGGGGGGCTACACCTTC
D gene: TRBD1; J gene: TRBJ1-3; V gene: TRBV28; clone size: once; CDR3 protein: CASSEDRVSGNTIYF; CDR3 DNA: TGTGCCAGCAGTGAAGACAGGGTCTCTGGAAACACCATATATTTT
D gene: TRBD2; J gene: TRBJ2-1; V gene: TRBV7-3; clone size: NA; CDR3 protein: CASSFSGAAGNEQFF; CDR3 DNA: TGTGCCAGCAGCTTTAGCGGGGCCGCGGGGAATGAGCAGTTCTTC
D gene: NA; J gene: TRBJ1-2; V gene: TRBV7-9; clone size: NA; CDR3 protein: CASSLTGDGGYTF; CDR3 DNA: TGTGCCAGCAGCTTAACGGGGGACGGTGGCTACACCTTC
D gene: TRBD2; J gene: TRBJ2-7; V gene: TRBV28; clone size: NA; CDR3 protein: CASSLTGTSGSSYEQYF; CDR3 DNA: TGTGCCAGCAGTCTTACTGGGACTAGCGGGAGCTCCTACGAGCAGTACTTC
D gene: TRBD2; J gene: TRBJ2-7; V gene: TRBV28; clone size: NA; CDR3 protein: CASSLSGSRKREQYF; CDR3 DNA: TGTGCCAGCAGTTTGAGCGGGAGCCGAAAACGAGAGCAGTACTTC
D gene: NA; J gene: TRBJ2-5; V gene: TRBV5-6; clone size: few; CDR3 protein: CASSLPQQGGQETQYF; CDR3 DNA: TGTGCCAGCAGCTTGCCCCAGCAGGGGGGCCAAGAGACCCAGTACTTC
D gene: TRBD2; J gene: TRBJ2-1; V gene: TRBV7-2; clone size: NA; CDR3 protein: CASSLWGQRGAWEQFF; CDR3 DNA: TGTGCCAGCAGCTTATGGGGCCAGCGGGGGGCTTGGGAGCAGTTCTTC
D gene: NA; J gene: TRBJ1-1; V gene: TRBV30; clone size: NA; CDR3 protein: CAWNRGLNTEAFF; CDR3 DNA: TGTGCCTGGAATCGGGGGTTGAACACTGAAGCTTTCTTT
D gene: TRBD1; J gene: TRBJ2-3; V gene: TRBV10-1; clone size: NA; CDR3 protein: CASRERRDRGRDTQYF; CDR3 DNA: TGCGCCAGCAGAGAACGCCGGGACAGGGGTCGAGATACGCAGTATTTT
D gene: TRBD1; J gene: TRBJ2-1; V gene: TRBV2; clone size: NA; CDR3 protein: CASSARRGSDEQFF; CDR3 DNA: TGTGCCAGCAGTGCACGCAGGGGGAGTGATGAGCAGTTCTTC
D gene: NA; J gene: TRBJ2-7; V gene: TRBV4-1; clone size: NA; CDR3 protein: CASSQFNGYEQYF; CDR3 DNA: TGCGCCAGCAGCCAATTTAACGGCTACGAGCAGTACTTC
D gene: NA; J gene: TRBJ1-3; V gene: TRBV5-1; clone size: few; CDR3 protein: CASRGDGNTIYF; CDR3 DNA: TGCGCCAGCAGAGGAGATGGAAACACCATATATTTT